Described below is a single T cell receptor (beta chain) sequence and its context. Antigen specificity is unknown. These data originate in a study of long-term antiretroviral therapy in people with HIV. Study outcomes and limitations: In samples taken after ART, diversity increased but remained below transplant donor control levels.

The CDR3 is 14 residues long. Deletions cut 3 bases from V and 0 bases from J, with 9 bases between. Germline values: CDR1 MGHRA, CDR2 YSYEKL. Run at survey level, the immunoSEQ assay was version v3.0. The method was immunoSEQ multiplex PCR; TCRdb's version includes in-frame clones alone and lacks a portion of them. Counted here are 15,000 to 20,000 clones, approximately 81% occurring once; the ten biggest clones make up roughly 9%. This receptor was obtained from a man in his fifties or sixties with HIV. The chain joins TRBV4-1 to TRBJ2-7; no definite D call. The sample here was unsorted PBMCs, taken 0.3 years before starting antiretroviral therapy. CDR3 residues: CASSQWGNSYEQYF. DNA for the CDR3: TGCGCCAGCAGCCAGTGGGGAAACTCCTACGAGCAGTACTTC.